This section outlines one T cell receptor beta chain sequence together with its context. This sample is drawn from a study of blood T cell repertoires in COVID-19. Background on the study: Acute-phase and convalescent COVID-19 samples originated in the United States, Italy and Spain. T cells, B-cell-depleted T cells, or PBMCs provided the cDNA or gDNA that served as material.

In the authors' methods: Reference gene primer amplification in the assay estimated nucleated cell counts. Only in-frame clones appear in the TCRdb table, and some are missing; sequencing was by immunoSEQ multiplex PCR. V, J and clone size derive from that table, while D and trimming were established from the DNA sequence. Found here are fewer than 250,000 clones, around 83% of them singletons; the top ten hold less than 3.5%. This CDR3 has 13 residues. Germline-derived CDR1 and CDR2 are MNHEY and SVGAGI. The V gene lost 8 bases and the J gene lost 4 bases, with 12 bases spanning the gap. The receptor was derived from a man in his fifties or sixties with active or convalescent COVID-19. The sample comprised peripheral blood. The V gene is TRBV6-5, the J gene TRBJ2-1; TRBD1 is a possible D gene (5 bases). CDR3 region: CASSSTGYNEQFF. The DNA of the CDR3 is TGTGCCAGCTCTTCAACAGGATACAATGAGCAGTTCTTC.